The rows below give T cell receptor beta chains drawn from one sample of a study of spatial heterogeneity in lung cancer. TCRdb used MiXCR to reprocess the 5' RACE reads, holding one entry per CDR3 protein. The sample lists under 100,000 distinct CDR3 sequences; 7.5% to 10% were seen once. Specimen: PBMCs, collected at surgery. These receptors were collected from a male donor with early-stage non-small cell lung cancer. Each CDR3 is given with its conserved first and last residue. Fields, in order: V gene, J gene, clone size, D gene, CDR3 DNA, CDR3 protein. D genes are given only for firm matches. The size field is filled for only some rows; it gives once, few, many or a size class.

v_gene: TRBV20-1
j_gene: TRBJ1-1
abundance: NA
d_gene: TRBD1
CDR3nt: TGCAGTGTCGGGACAGGGAACACTGAAGCTTTCTTT
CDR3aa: CSVGTGNTEAFF

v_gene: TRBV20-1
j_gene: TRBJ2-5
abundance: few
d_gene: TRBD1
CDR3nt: TGCAGTGCTGGGACAGGGGATTATCAAGAGACCCAGTACTTC
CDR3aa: CSAGTGDYQETQYF

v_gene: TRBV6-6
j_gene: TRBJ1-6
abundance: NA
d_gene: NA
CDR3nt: TGTGCCAGCAGTTACGATCCCAGCTCCTATAATTCACCCCTCCACTTT
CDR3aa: CASSYDPSSYNSPLHF

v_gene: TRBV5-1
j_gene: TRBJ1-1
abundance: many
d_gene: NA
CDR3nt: TGCGCCAGCAGCTTGGAGGGGGAGTGGAACACTGAAGCTTTCTTT
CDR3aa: CASSLEGEWNTEAFF

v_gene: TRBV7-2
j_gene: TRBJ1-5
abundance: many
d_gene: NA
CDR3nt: TGTGCCAGCAGCTTAGCGTATCAGGGCACCCAGCCCCAGCATTTT
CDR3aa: CASSLAYQGTQPQHF

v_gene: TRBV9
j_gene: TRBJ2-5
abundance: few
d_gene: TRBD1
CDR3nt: TGTGCCAGCAGCCCAGCGGACAGGGAAGAGACCCAGTACTTC
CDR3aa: CASSPADREETQYF

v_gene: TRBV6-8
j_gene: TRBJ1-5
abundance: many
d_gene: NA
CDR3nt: TGTGCCAGCAGTTTGCCAGGGAGTGGAGATCAGCCCCAGCATTTT
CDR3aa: CASSLPGSGDQPQHF

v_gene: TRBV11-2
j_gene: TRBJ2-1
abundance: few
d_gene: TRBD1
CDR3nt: TGTGCCAGCAGCTTGGGGACAGAGATTAATGAGCAGTTCTTC
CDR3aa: CASSLGTEINEQFF

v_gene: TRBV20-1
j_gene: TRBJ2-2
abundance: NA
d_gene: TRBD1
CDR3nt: TGCAGTGCCCACAGGGGTGACACCGGGGAGCTGTTTTTT
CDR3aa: CSAHRGDTGELFF

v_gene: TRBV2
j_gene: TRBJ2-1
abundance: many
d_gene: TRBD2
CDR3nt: TGTGCCAGCAGTGATGAGCTAGCGGGGGGCCCCAATGAGCAGTTCTTC
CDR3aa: CASSDELAGGPNEQFF

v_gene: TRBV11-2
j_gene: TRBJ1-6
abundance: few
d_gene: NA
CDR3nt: TGTGCCAGCGGTACGGTTAATTCACCCCTCCACTTT
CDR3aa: CASGTVNSPLHF

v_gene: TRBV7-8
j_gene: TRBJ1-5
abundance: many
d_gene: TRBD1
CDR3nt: TGTGCCAGCAGCCCCCGGACAGGGAGACAGCCCCAGCATTTT
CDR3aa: CASSPRTGRQPQHF

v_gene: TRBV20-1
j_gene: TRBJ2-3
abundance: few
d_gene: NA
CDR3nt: TGCAGTGCTGGCGCCAGGGACTCCACAGATACGCAGTATTTT
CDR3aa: CSAGARDSTDTQYF

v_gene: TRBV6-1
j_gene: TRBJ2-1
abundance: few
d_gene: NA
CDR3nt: TGTGCCAGCAGTGAAATGCAGTCGATGAATGAGCAGTTCTTC
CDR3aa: CASSEMQSMNEQFF

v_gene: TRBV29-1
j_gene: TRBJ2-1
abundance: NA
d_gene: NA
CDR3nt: TGCAGCGCCTTGGCGGGGAGCTCCTACAATGAGCAGTTCTTC
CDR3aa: CSALAGSSYNEQFF

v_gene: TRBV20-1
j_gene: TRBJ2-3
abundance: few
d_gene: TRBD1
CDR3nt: TGCAGTGCTTGGACAGGGGGGACAGATACGCAGTATTTT
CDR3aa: CSAWTGGTDTQYF

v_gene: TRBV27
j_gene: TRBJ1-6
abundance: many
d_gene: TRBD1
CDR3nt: TGTGCCAGCAGTTGGGACAGCTATAATTCACCCCTCCACTTT
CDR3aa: CASSWDSYNSPLHF

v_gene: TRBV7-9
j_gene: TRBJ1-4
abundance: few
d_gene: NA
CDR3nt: TGTGCCAGCAGCCCTCTCGCGGAAAAACTGTTTTTT
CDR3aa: CASSPLAEKLFF

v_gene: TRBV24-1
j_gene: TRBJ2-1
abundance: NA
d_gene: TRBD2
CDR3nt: TGTGCCACCAGTGCGGCTAGCGGGAGTTCTTCCTACAATGAGCAGTTCTTC
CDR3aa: CATSAASGSSSYNEQFF

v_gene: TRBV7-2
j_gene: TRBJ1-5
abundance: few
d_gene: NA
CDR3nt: TGTGCCAGCAGCTTAGGGGGGGCAGGGCAGCCCCAGCATTTT
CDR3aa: CASSLGGAGQPQHF

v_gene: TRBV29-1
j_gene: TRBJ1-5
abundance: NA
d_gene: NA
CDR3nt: TGCAGCGTTGAAGGTGGAGTCAATCAGCCCCAGCATTTT
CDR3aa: CSVEGGVNQPQHF

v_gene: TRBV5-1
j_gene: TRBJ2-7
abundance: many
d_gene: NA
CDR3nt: TGCGCCAGCAGCGGTCAGGGGGGGTCCTACGAGCAGTACTTC
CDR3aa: CASSGQGGSYEQYF

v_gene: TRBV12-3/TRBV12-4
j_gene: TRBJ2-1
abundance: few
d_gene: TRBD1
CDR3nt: TGTGCCAGCAGATCATTATGGGGGACAGGGGACAGGATGAATGAGCAGTTCTTC
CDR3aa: CASRSLWGTGDRMNEQFF

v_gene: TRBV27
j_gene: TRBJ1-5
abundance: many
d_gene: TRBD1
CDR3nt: TGTGCCAGCAGTCCTTTCGAAACCGGGACAGGGTACGGTCAGCCCCAGCATTTT
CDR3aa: CASSPFETGTGYGQPQHF

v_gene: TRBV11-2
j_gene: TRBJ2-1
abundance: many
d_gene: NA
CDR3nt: TGTGCCAGCAGCTTAGATCGGGGGAACAATGAGCAGTTCTTC
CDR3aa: CASSLDRGNNEQFF

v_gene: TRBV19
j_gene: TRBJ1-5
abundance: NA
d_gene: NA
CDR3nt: TGTGCCAGTAGTATAGTAGGGCGAAGTCAGCCCCAGCATTTT
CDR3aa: CASSIVGRSQPQHF

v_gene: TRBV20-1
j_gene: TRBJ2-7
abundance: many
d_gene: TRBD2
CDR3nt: TGCAGTGCCCCCGGACTAGCGGGAGGTGCCTACGAGCAGTACTTC
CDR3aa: CSAPGLAGGAYEQYF

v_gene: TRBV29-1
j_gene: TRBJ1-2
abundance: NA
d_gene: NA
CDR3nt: TGCAGCGTGACCGGGACCTATGGCTACACCTTC
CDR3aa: CSVTGTYGYTF

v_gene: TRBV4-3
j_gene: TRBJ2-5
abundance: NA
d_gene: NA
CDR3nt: TGCGCCAGCAGCCAAGAGTGGGGCCGAGGGACCCAGTACTTC
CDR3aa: CASSQEWGRGTQYF

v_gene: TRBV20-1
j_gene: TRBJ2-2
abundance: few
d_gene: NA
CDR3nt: TGCAGTGCTAGGTCCCGGGGGTACACCGGGGAGCTGTTTTTT
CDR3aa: CSARSRGYTGELFF

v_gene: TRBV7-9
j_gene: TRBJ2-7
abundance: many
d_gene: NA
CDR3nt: TGTGCCAGCAGCTTAGAGGCGGTCCTAGACGAGCAGTACTTC
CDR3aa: CASSLEAVLDEQYF

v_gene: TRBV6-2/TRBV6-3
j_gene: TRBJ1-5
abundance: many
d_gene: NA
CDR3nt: TGTGCCAGCATCCCGGCCGGCCGCCTTAATCAGCCCCAGCATTTT
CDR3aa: CASIPAGRLNQPQHF

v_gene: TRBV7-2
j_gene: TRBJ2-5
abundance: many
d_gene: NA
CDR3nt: TGTGCCAGCAGCCGAATCAACTTCCAAGAGACCCAGTACTTC
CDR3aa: CASSRINFQETQYF

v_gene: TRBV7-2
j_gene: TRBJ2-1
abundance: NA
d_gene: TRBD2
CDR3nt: TGTGCCAGCAGCGTAACTAGCGGGGCCTACCTAAACAATGAGCAGTTCTTC
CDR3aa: CASSVTSGAYLNNEQFF

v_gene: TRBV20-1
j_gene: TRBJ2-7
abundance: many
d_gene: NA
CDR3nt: TGCAGTCCCGACGGGCAGTACTTC
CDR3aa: CSPDGQYF

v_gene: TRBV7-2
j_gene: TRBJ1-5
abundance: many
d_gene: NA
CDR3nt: TGTGCCAGCAGCTTAGAACACGCAAGCAATCAGCCCCAGCATTTT
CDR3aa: CASSLEHASNQPQHF

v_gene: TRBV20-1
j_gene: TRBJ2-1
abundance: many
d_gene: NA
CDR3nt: TGCAGTGCTAGAGATATCTATGAGCAGTTCTTC
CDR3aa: CSARDIYEQFF

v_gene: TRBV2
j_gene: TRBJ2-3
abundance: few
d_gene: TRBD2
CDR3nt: TGTGCCAGCAGTGAATCGGGAGGGTTAAATACGCAGTATTTT
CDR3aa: CASSESGGLNTQYF

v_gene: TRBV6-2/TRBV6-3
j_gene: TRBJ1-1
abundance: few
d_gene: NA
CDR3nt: TGTGCCACGCATATGAACACTGAAGCTTTCTTT
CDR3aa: CATHMNTEAFF

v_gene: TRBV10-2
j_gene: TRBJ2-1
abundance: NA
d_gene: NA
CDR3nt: TGCGCCAGCAGTGAGTCGTACTCCTACAATGAGCAGTTCTTC
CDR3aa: CASSESYSYNEQFF

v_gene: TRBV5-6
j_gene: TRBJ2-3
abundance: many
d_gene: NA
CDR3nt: TGTGCCAGCAGCTTGGGTATAAGTTGGGCAGATACGCAGTATTTT
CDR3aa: CASSLGISWADTQYF

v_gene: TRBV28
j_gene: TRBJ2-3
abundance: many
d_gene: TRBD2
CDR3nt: TGTGCCAGCAGCCCTAGCGGGAGAGAAGGAGATACGCAGTATTTT
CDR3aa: CASSPSGREGDTQYF

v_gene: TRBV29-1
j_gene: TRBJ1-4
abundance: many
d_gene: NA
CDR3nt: TGCAGCGTTGAAAGGGTTAATGAAAAACTGTTTTTT
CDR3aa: CSVERVNEKLFF

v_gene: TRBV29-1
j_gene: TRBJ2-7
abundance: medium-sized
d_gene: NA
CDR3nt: TGCAGCGTTGGCGTGAACGAGCAGTACTTC
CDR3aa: CSVGVNEQYF

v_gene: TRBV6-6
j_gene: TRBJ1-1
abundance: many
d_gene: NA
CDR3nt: TGTGCCAGCACCATGCAGGCCGTGAACACTGAAGCTTTCTTT
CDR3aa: CASTMQAVNTEAFF

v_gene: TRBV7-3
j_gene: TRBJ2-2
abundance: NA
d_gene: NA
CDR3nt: TGTGCCAGCAGTCGACAGGGAGGGAACACCGGGGAGCTGTTTTTT
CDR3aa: CASSRQGGNTGELFF

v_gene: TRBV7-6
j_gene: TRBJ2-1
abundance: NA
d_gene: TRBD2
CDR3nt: TGTGCCAGCAGCTTAGAGGGCGGGAGGGACAATGAGCAGTTCTTC
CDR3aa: CASSLEGGRDNEQFF

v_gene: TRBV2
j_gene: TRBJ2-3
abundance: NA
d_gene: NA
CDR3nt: TGTGCCAGCAGTGATAGGGCAGATACGCAGTATTTT
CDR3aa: CASSDRADTQYF

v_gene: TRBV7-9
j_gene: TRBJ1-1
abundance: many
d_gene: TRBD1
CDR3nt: TGTGCCAGCAGCCCGGACAGGGGGCTGACTGAAGCTTTCTTT
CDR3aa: CASSPDRGLTEAFF

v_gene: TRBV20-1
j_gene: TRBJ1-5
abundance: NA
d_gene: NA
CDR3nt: TGCAGTGCTAATAGGGGTGGTCAGCCCCAGCATTTT
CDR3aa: CSANRGGQPQHF

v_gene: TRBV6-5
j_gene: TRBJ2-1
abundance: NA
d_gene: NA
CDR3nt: TGTGCCAGCAGTTCCCCGTCAGGGAACAATGAGCAGTTCTTC
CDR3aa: CASSSPSGNNEQFF

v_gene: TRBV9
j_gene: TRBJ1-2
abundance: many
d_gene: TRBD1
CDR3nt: TGTGCCAGCAGCTTAAGGACAGGGGACAATGGCTACACCTTC
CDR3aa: CASSLRTGDNGYTF

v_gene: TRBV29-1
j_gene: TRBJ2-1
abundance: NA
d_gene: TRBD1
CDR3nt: TGCAGCGTTGAAGATTCGGGACAGGAAAGCTACAATGAGCAGTTCTTC
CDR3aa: CSVEDSGQESYNEQFF

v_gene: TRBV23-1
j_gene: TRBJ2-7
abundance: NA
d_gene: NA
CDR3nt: TGCGCCAGCAGGTTCCCCTACGAGCAGTACTTC
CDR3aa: CASRFPYEQYF

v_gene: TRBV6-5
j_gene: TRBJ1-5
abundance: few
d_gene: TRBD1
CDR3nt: TGTGCCAGCAGAAGAGGACAGGACAATCAGCCCCAGCATTTT
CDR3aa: CASRRGQDNQPQHF

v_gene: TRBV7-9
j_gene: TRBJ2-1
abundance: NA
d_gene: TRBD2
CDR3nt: TGTGCCAGCAGCTTGGTACTAGCGGGAGTTGAGCAGTTCTTC
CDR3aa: CASSLVLAGVEQFF

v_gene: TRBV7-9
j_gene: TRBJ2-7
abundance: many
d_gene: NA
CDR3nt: TGTGCCAGCAGCCTTCACTACGAGCAGTACTTC
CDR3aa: CASSLHYEQYF